A selection of T cell receptor beta chains follows, all from one sample in a study of T cell repertoires in cytomegalovirus infection. TCRdb re-analysed the reads in MiXCR, keeping a single row per CDR3 protein. The sample lists 150,000 or so distinct CDR3 sequences; roughly a quarter were seen once. The sequencing sample was made of PBMCs. Receptors were obtained from a human donor in good health (CMV status not recorded). Some clones in this sample may be carry-over from other donors' samples. Both conserved end residues are part of each CDR3. D genes are given only for firm matches. A row's size may be missing; if present it is once, few, many or a size class.

CDR3 protein | CDR3 DNA | J gene | V gene | clone size | D gene
CASSPRGGQAFLPQHF | TGCGCCAGCAGCCCGCGGGGCGGACAGGCTTTCTTGCCCCAGCATTTT | TRBJ1-5 | TRBV4-1 | - | TRBD1
CASRFSAGTGRDEQYF | TGTGCCAGCAGATTCTCCGCCGGGACAGGGCGCGACGAGCAGTACTTC | TRBJ2-7 | TRBV28 | many | TRBD1
CASSSRQGRTGELFF | TGTGCCAGCAGCTCCCGACAGGGGCGGACCGGGGAGCTGTTTTTT | TRBJ2-2 | TRBV11-2 | many | TRBD1
CASSFLSTDTQYF | TGTGCCAGCAGCTTTCTGAGCACAGATACGCAGTATTTT | TRBJ2-3 | TRBV7-3 | many | -
CASIASYQGKATEAFF | TGTGCCAGTATTGCAAGTTATCAGGGAAAAGCCACTGAAGCTTTCTTT | TRBJ1-1 | TRBV19 | - | -
CASSRYSGNTIYF | TGTGCCAGCAGCCGTTACTCTGGAAACACCATATATTTT | TRBJ1-3 | TRBV7-8 | - | -
CASSFLREGAYEQYF | TGTGCCAGCAGTTTTTTGAGGGAGGGCGCCTACGAGCAGTACTTC | TRBJ2-7 | TRBV28 | - | TRBD2
CASSPDQGLYGYGYTF | TGTGCCAGCAGCCCCGACCAGGGACTATATGGCTATGGCTACACCTTC | TRBJ1-2 | TRBV7-2 | medium-sized | -
CASSFGGRVNEQFF | TGTGCCAGCAGCTTTGGGGGTCGGGTCAATGAGCAGTTCTTC | TRBJ2-1 | TRBV7-9 | few | -
CASSLRQGWIYGYTF | TGTGCCAGCAGCTTAAGACAGGGTTGGATCTATGGCTACACCTTC | TRBJ1-2 | TRBV7-2 | few | TRBD1
CARSTLAGVSEQYF | TGTGCCCGCAGTACTCTAGCGGGGGTCTCCGAGCAGTACTTC | TRBJ2-7 | TRBV6-2/TRBV6-3 | - | TRBD2
CATSHGGRNNIQYF | TGTGCCACTAGCCACGGGGGGCGCAACAACATTCAGTACTTC | TRBJ2-4 | TRBV24-1 | - | -
CASSLEGGEAFF | TGTGCCAGCAGCTTGGAGGGCGGTGAAGCTTTCTTT | TRBJ1-1 | TRBV5-5 | - | -
CASSLLGGRAHNEQFF | TGTGCCAGCAGCTTACTTGGTGGGAGGGCCCACAATGAGCAGTTCTTC | TRBJ2-1 | TRBV11-2 | - | TRBD2
CASSSPNGDEQYF | TGTGCCAGCAGCTCACCAAATGGGGACGAGCAGTACTTC | TRBJ2-7 | TRBV5-4 | few | -
CASSLDPYGYTF | TGTGCCAGCAGCTTGGACCCCTATGGCTACACCTTC | TRBJ1-2 | TRBV5-3 | few | -
CASSLSGLFGETQYF | TGTGCCAGCAGCCTCTCGGGACTGTTTGGGGAGACCCAGTACTTC | TRBJ2-5 | TRBV7-3 | - | -
CASSLQSDSELYNEQFF | TGTGCCAGCAGCTTACAAAGTGATTCAGAGCTATACAATGAGCAGTTCTTC | TRBJ2-1 | TRBV7-2 | few | -
CASSSSRGGSSYEQYF | TGTGCCAGCAGTTCTTCCCGGGGCGGGTCCTCCTACGAGCAGTACTTC | TRBJ2-7 | TRBV27 | - | -
CASSIETGAYNEQFF | TGTGCCAGCAGTATCGAGACAGGGGCCTACAATGAGCAGTTCTTC | TRBJ2-1 | TRBV12-3/TRBV12-4 | few | TRBD1
CASSSGPLAGGEQFF | TGTGCCAGCAGCTCAGGACCTTTAGCGGGCGGTGAGCAGTTCTTC | TRBJ2-1 | TRBV7-2 | many | TRBD2
CASSPSGGRVTYEQYF | TGTGCCAGCAGCCCAAGTGGCGGGAGGGTAACCTACGAGCAGTACTTC | TRBJ2-7 | TRBV7-2 | many | TRBD2
CASSKGGWNTEAFF | TGCGCCAGCAGCAAAGGAGGGTGGAACACTGAAGCTTTCTTT | TRBJ1-1 | TRBV4-3 | few | -
CASSESDRELYEQYF | TGTGCCAGCAGCGAGAGTGACAGGGAACTCTACGAGCAGTACTTC | TRBJ2-7 | TRBV5-6 | - | TRBD1
CSANPGQGHSGANVLTF | TGCAGTGCCAACCCGGGACAGGGCCACTCTGGGGCCAACGTCCTGACTTTC | TRBJ2-6 | TRBV20-1 | - | TRBD1
CAREGFRREGPETQYF | TGTGCCAGGGAGGGCTTTCGGCGGGAGGGCCCAGAGACCCAGTACTTC | TRBJ2-5 | TRBV7-9 | few | TRBD2
CASSLTGSPNYGYTF | TGTGCCAGCAGTTTAACCGGCAGCCCCAACTATGGCTACACCTTC | TRBJ1-2 | TRBV12-3/TRBV12-4 | - | -
CASSTRQGQNYNEQFF | TGTGCCAGCAGTACCCGACAGGGTCAAAACTACAATGAGCAGTTCTTC | TRBJ2-1 | TRBV12-3/TRBV12-4 | - | TRBD1
CASSYGTSGKETQYF | TGTGCCAGCAGCTACGGGACTAGCGGGAAAGAGACCCAGTACTTC | TRBJ2-5 | TRBV7-8 | many | TRBD2
CASSLDVVSIYGYTF | TGTGCCAGCAGCTTAGATGTAGTCAGTATCTATGGCTACACCTTC | TRBJ1-2 | TRBV7-6 | few | -